The rows below give T cell receptor beta chains drawn from one sample of a study of T cell repertoires in cytomegalovirus infection. MiXCR, applied by TCRdb to the reads, yields one record per CDR3 protein. The table lists 480,000 or so distinct CDR3 sequences, 11% of them singletons. Material for sequencing was PBMCs. These receptors all come from a human donor in good health (CMV status not recorded). Some clones in this sample may be carry-over from other donors' samples. Each CDR3 is given with its conserved first and last residue. A D gene is named only where the DNA matches it firmly. The listing skips clone size in some rows; elsewhere it reads once, few, many or a size class.

v_gene	abundance	d_gene	j_gene	CDR3nt	CDR3aa
TRBV3-1	.	.	TRBJ1-1	TGTGCCAGCAGCCAAGCAGCGGGGTTTTACCCTGTTGAAGCTTTCTTT	CASSQAAGFYPVEAFF
TRBV20-1	few	TRBD1	TRBJ1-5	TGCAGTGCTGTACAGTGGACAGGGGGTTTTCAGCCCCAGCATTTT	CSAVQWTGGFQPQHF
TRBV11-3	few	.	TRBJ2-7	TGTGCCAGCAGCTTAGATGACGAGAACGAGCAGTACTTC	CASSLDDENEQYF
TRBV18	few	.	TRBJ2-5	TGTGCCAGCTCACCACGGACATCCCACCAAGAGACCCAGTACTTC	CASSPRTSHQETQYF
TRBV29-1	few	.	TRBJ2-7	TGCAGCCCTCGGACCCTCGGCGAGCAGTACTTC	CSPRTLGEQYF
TRBV15	few	.	TRBJ1-6	TGTGCCACCAGCAGAGGGCGCAGGGGAGTTGATTCACCCCTCCACTTT	CATSRGRRGVDSPLHF
TRBV3-1	many	.	TRBJ2-1	TGTGCCAGCAGCCAAGATCGGAACTCCTACAATGAGCAGTTCTTC	CASSQDRNSYNEQFF
TRBV24-1	many	.	TRBJ2-1	TGTGCCACCAGTGATCCCGTATACAATGAGCAGTTCTTC	CATSDPVYNEQFF
TRBV7-8	many	.	TRBJ1-2	TGTGCCAGCAGCTTTAGGGGTTCTAACTATGGCTACACCTTC	CASSFRGSNYGYTF
TRBV11-2	many	.	TRBJ2-1	TGTGCCAGCAGCTTAGGTGGCCGAATCAATGAGCAGTTCTTC	CASSLGGRINEQFF
TRBV7-3	many	TRBD1	TRBJ2-1	TGTGCCAGCAGCCCCGGTTCGGGACAGGGTTCCTACAATGAGCAGTTCTTC	CASSPGSGQGSYNEQFF
TRBV7-9	many	TRBD1	TRBJ2-7	TGTGCCAGCAGCGGGCGGACAGGGGAGGAATGGAGCAGCGAGCAGTACTTC	CASSGRTGEEWSSEQYF
TRBV7-8	many	.	TRBJ2-7	TGTGCCAGCAGCTCCCCGAACGAGCAGTACTTC	CASSSPNEQYF
TRBV12-3/TRBV12-4	many	.	TRBJ1-3	TGTGCCAGCAGTTTGCCACGCCCAGGGCAGGAGTCTGATGGGGTCCCTGGAAACACCATATATTTT	CASSLPRPGQESDGVPGNTIYF
TRBV11-2	many	.	TRBJ2-7	TGTGCCAGCAGCTCCCCGACAAGCTCCTACGAGCAGTACTTC	CASSSPTSSYEQYF
TRBV20-1	many	TRBD2	TRBJ2-3	TGCAGTGCCAGAGGGACTAGCGGGGGGGCGGCGGATACGCAGTATTTT	CSARGTSGGAADTQYF
TRBV29-1	.	TRBD2	TRBJ2-3	TGCAGCGCTACTAGCGGGAGGGTTAGCACAGATACGCAGTATTTT	CSATSGRVSTDTQYF
TRBV6-1	.	.	TRBJ2-3	TGTGCCAGCAACCCTTCTAGCACAGATACGCAGTATTTT	CASNPSSTDTQYF
TRBV28	many	.	TRBJ2-1	TGTGCCAGCACAAAAGGGGGAGCCGGTTACAATGAGCAGTTCTTC	CASTKGGAGYNEQFF
TRBV7-2	many	TRBD1	TRBJ2-7	TGTGCCACCCAGGCGGGACAGGGTCCCTACGAGCAGTACTTC	CATQAGQGPYEQYF
TRBV18	.	.	TRBJ2-1	TGTGCCAGCTCACCAGACCCATCCGGAGAGCAGTTCTTC	CASSPDPSGEQFF
TRBV5-6	many	.	TRBJ2-7	TGTGCCAGCAGCTCTGAACGGACAAACCCTAGCGAGCAGTACTTC	CASSSERTNPSEQYF
TRBV4-1	many	TRBD1	TRBJ1-4	TGCGCCAGCAGCCGCCTTTACAGGGGAACTAATGAAAAACTGTTTTTT	CASSRLYRGTNEKLFF
TRBV20-1	.	.	TRBJ1-2	TGCAGTGCTAGAGCCGGGTCGGACTATGGCTACACCTTC	CSARAGSDYGYTF
TRBV7-9	many	.	TRBJ1-1	TGTGCCAGCAGCTTACCCACATCCGGGAACACTGAAGCTTTCTTT	CASSLPTSGNTEAFF
TRBV7-6	many	.	TRBJ2-3	TGTGCCAGCAGCCCCAGGCAAGCGGCAGATACGCAGTATTTT	CASSPRQAADTQYF
TRBV28	many	.	TRBJ1-1	TGTGCCAGCAGTTCAGTCATGATTGAAGCTTTCTTT	CASSSVMIEAFF
TRBV11-3	few	.	TRBJ2-5	TGTGCCAGCAGCTCCGGGGGATGGGATGAAGCCCGGGAGGAGACCCAGTACTTC	CASSSGGWDEAREETQYF
TRBV5-4	many	.	TRBJ2-3	TGTGCCAGCAGCTTAGGAAGTAGCAAGACAGATACGCAGTATTTT	CASSLGSSKTDTQYF
TRBV5-4	many	TRBD1	TRBJ1-1	TGTGCCAGCAGCCCGGGGGGGGGACAGATGAACACTGAAGCTTTCTTT	CASSPGGGQMNTEAFF
TRBV5-6	few	.	TRBJ2-4	TGTGCCAGCAGCTCGGATCTGGGTCCCCTTGTTCAGTACTTC	CASSSDLGPLVQYF
TRBV6-1	many	.	TRBJ1-1	TGTGCCAGCACCCTCGCGGGGGGAGCGAACACTGAAGCTTTCTTT	CASTLAGGANTEAFF
TRBV10-2	.	.	TRBJ1-5	TGCGCCAGCAGTGAAACGGACGGACTCAATCAGCCCCAGCATTTT	CASSETDGLNQPQHF
TRBV12-3/TRBV12-4	many	.	TRBJ1-3	TGTGCCAGCAGATATGGTCCAGGGCCTGGAAACACCATATATTTT	CASRYGPGPGNTIYF
TRBV28	many	.	TRBJ2-1	TGTGCCAGCAGTTTAGGGTCGGGCCTAGGAAATGAGCAGTTCTTC	CASSLGSGLGNEQFF
TRBV2	many	.	TRBJ1-1	TGTGCCAGCAGTGATTTAGCGGGGAGAGCTGAAGCTTTCTTT	CASSDLAGRAEAFF
TRBV20-1	many	TRBD1	TRBJ2-7	TGCAGTGCGCGGGACAGGGACTACGAGCAGTACTTC	CSARDRDYEQYF
TRBV7-2	many	.	TRBJ2-7	TGTGCCAGCAGCCAGCAAAATAGCGTCCGGGACGAGCAGTACTTC	CASSQQNSVRDEQYF
TRBV19	.	.	TRBJ1-5	TGTGCCAGTAGTATCACGGTAGCGGGGATGGGGCAGCCCCAGCATTTT	CASSITVAGMGQPQHF
TRBV7-8	many	.	TRBJ2-3	TGTGCCAGCAGCTCTCACACAGATACGCAGTATTTT	CASSSHTDTQYF
TRBV5-6	many	.	TRBJ2-3	TGTGCCAGCAGCTTGGGTTTCGGAGCTAGCACAGATACGCAGTATTTT	CASSLGFGASTDTQYF